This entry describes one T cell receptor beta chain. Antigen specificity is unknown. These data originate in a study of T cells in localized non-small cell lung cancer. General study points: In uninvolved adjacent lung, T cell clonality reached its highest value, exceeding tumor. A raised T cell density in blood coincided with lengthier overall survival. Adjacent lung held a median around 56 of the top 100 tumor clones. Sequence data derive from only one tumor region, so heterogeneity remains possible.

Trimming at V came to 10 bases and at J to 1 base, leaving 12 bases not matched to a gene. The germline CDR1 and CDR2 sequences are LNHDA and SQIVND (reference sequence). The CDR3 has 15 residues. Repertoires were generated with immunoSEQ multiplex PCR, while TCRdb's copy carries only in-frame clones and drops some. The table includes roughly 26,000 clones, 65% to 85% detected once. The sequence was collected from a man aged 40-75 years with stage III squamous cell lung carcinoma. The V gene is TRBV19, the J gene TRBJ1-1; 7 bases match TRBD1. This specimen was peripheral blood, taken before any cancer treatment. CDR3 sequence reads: CATSSRDRGNTEAFF. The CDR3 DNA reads TGTGCCACCTCAAGCCGGGACAGAGGGAACACTGAAGCTTTCTTT. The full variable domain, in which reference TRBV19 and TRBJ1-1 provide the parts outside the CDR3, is DGGITQSPKYLFRKEGQNVTLSCEQNLNHDAMYWYRQDPGQGLRLIYYSQIVNDFQKGDIAEGYSVSREKKESFPLTVTSAQKNPTAFYLCATSSRDRGNTEAFFGQGTRLTVV.